This TCR beta chain is from a study of T cell responses to AZD1222 COVID-19 vaccine. Some clones are missing from TCRdb's copy, which holds only in-frame ones; the method was immunoSEQ multiplex PCR. The table lists 150,000 to 200,000 clones, just over 90% of them singletons, with approximately 2.5% in the top ten. Note on this clone: The antigen is undetermined.

Germline lookup yields CDR1 MGHRA and CDR2 YSYEKL. V shed 4 bases, J shed 2 bases, and the junction held 10 bases outside the gene matches. The CDR3 runs 17 residues. Study findings and constraints: There were vaccine-associated CD4 TCRs across spike, dominant at 160-218 and 743-854.

The V gene is TRBV4-1, the J gene TRBJ1-1, with 10 positions matching TRBD1. Sequenced here: peripheral blood, sampled on day 0 of AZD1222 vaccination. This TCR was sampled from an adult in good health. CDR3 protein: CASSRRDRGGLNTEAFF. CDR3 nucleotide sequence: TGCGCCAGCAGCCGTAGGGACAGGGGTGGACTAAACACTGAAGCTTTCTTT.